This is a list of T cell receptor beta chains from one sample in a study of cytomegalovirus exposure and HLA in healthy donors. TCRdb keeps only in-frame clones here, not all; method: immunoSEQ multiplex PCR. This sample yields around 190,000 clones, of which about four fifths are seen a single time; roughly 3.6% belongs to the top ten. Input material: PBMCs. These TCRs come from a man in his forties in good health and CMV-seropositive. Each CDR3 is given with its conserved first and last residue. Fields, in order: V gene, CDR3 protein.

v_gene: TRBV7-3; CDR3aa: CASSLSGSWNEQFF
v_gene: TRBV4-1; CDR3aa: CASSLRPRQEYGYTF
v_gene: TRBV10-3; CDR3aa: CAISEPSSGAYEQYF
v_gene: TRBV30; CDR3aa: CAWSVRGRVNTGELFF
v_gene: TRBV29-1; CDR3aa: CSVQDRTNTGELFF
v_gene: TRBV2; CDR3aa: CASRPLYAEYEQYF
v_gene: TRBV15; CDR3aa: CATSRKGSTGEYEQYF
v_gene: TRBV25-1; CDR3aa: CASSEWAGGEQYF
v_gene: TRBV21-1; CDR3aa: CASSKEGDPKGHNEQFF
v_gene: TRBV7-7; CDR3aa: CASSPRGSWATNEKLFF
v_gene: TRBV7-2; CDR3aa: CASGDRGSGNTIYF
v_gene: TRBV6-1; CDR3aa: CASSRTVSGNTIYF
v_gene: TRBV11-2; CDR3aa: CASTRGTTQETQYF
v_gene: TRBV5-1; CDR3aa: CASSLDSGEGGEQFF
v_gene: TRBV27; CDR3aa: CASSLSTSGAYEQYF
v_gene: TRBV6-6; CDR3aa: CASSYSTGSPPDTQYF
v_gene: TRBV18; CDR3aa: CASSPPSGLDSYEQYF
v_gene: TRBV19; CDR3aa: CASSTLAGDIQYF